This TCR beta chain was captured by sequencing in a study of early T cells in non-severe SARS-CoV-2 infection. Study summary: Unsorted whole blood bulk RNA was sequenced, with unpaired chains.

Individual cDNA molecules received unique molecular identifiers during library preparation. TCRdb re-derived calls from the 5' RACE reads in MiXCR, one entry per CDR3 protein. Among under 100,000 distinct CDR3 sequences, 9.5% to 12% were seen once, and the ten largest hold roughly 5%. The V and J ends lost 6 bases and 7 bases, in that order; junction bases with no gene match: 2. The CDR3 contains 12 residues. The V gene's germline CDR1 is SNHLY and CDR2 FYNNEI. This TCR was sampled from an adult who was a healthcare worker with PCR-confirmed SARS-CoV-2 infection or an uninfected control (not recorded which). J is TRBJ1-4 and V is TRBV2, with TRBD1 identical over 7 bases. The sample was whole blood. This CDR3 reads CASRGDSEKLFF. For the CDR3, the DNA is TGTGCCAGCAGGGGGGACAGTGAAAAACTGTTTTTT.